This T cell receptor beta chain appears in the sequencing data of a study of memory CD4+ T cells and cytomegalovirus serostatus. Study information: This sample comes from healthy Belgian adults, fewer than ten CMV seropositive, about 25 seronegative. General study points: About 40% of the roughly 160 known CMV-associated TCRbeta sequences appeared in CD4+ memory.

The sort gate was single viable CD3+CD4+CD8-CD45RO+ cells for memory CD4+ T cells. After thawing, CD4+ T cells were positively selected. A word on this clone: Its antigen is still unknown.

Only in-frame clones appear in the TCRdb table, and some are missing; sequencing was by immunoSEQ multiplex PCR. Of under 50,000 clones detected, about 78% appear once; the ten largest clones hold more than 0.75%. Germline CDR1 WNHNN, CDR2 SYGVQD (reference sequence). This CDR3 is 13 amino acids long. Trimming pared 11 bases from V and 0 bases from J, leaving 13 bases between. Sequenced input: memory CD4+ T cells from blood. The rearrangement links TRBV10-1 to TRBJ1-1; D gene uncertain. This clonotype originated in an adult in good health and CMV-seronegative. The CDR3 coding sequence is TGCGCCGGAATAGGGCAGTTGAACACTGAAGCTTTCTTT. Protein: CAGIGQLNTEAFF.